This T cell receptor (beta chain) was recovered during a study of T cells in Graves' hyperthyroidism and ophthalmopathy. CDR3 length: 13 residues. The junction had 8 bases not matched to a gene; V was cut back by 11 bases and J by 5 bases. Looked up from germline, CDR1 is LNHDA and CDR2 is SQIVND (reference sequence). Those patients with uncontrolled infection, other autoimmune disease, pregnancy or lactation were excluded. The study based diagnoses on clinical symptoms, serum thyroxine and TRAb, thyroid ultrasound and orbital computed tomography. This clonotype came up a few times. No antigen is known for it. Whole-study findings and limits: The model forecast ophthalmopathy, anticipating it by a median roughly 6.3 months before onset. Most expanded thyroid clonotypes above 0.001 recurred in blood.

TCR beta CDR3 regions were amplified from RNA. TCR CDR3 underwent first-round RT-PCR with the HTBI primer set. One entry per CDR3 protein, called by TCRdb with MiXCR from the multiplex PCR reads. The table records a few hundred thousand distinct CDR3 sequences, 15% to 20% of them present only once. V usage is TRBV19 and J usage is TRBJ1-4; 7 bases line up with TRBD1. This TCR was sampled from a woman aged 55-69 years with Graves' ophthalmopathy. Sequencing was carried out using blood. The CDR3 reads CAATDRKNEKLFF. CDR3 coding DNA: TGTGCCGCTACGGACAGGAAGAATGAAAAACTGTTTTTT.